These T cell receptor beta chains were read from a single sample in a study of OX40 agonist ivuxolimab in advanced cancers. TCRdb keeps only in-frame clones here, not all; method: immunoSEQ multiplex PCR. This sample has over 40,000 clones, with almost 90% found just once. The starting material was CD4+ or CD8+ T cells sorted from blood, obtained in a trial of the OX40 agonist ivuxolimab. These TCRs come from an adult with an advanced solid tumor such as melanoma, head and neck, liver or kidney cancer. The CDR3 runs from the conserved cysteine through the conserved F or W. D genes are given only for firm matches. Where a row states a size, it is once, few, many or the class of an expanded clone; other rows omit it.

DNA: TGTGCCAGTAGAATCCCAGGGGGCCAAAATCAGCCCCAGCATTTT
CDR3: CASRIPGGQNQPQHF
V: TRBV19
J: TRBJ1-5
D: TRBD1
size: -
length: 15

DNA: TGTGCCAGCAGTTTGCGGGAGGTCTACAATGAGCAGTTCTTC
CDR3: CASSLREVYNEQFF
V: TRBV28
J: TRBJ2-1
D: TRBD2
size: -
length: 14

DNA: TGCGCCAGCAGAGGAGGGGGGGGGTCCTACGAGCAGTACTTC
CDR3: CASRGGGGSYEQYF
V: TRBV10-2
J: TRBJ2-7
D: -
size: few
length: 14

DNA: TGTGCCAGCTCACCACCGGCTAGCGGAACCTACGAGCAGTACTTC
CDR3: CASSPPASGTYEQYF
V: TRBV18
J: TRBJ2-7
D: TRBD2
size: once
length: 15

DNA: TGTGCCATCAGGGTTTCTACTGTGGAGACCCAGTACTTC
CDR3: CAIRVSTVETQYF
V: TRBV10-3
J: TRBJ2-5
D: -
size: -
length: 13

DNA: TGTGCCAGCAGCCTCGGACAGGGAGGGGACCAGCCCCAGCATTTT
CDR3: CASSLGQGGDQPQHF
V: TRBV5-6
J: TRBJ1-5
D: TRBD1
size: few
length: 15

DNA: TGTGCCAGCAGCTTAGTAGGTGGGACTAGCGGGGGGGCCCCAGATACGCAGTATTTT
CDR3: CASSLVGGTSGGAPDTQYF
V: TRBV7-3
J: TRBJ2-3
D: TRBD2
size: -
length: 19

DNA: TGTGCCAGCAGCCAATGGTACAGGGGATCCTACGAGCAGTACTTC
CDR3: CASSQWYRGSYEQYF
V: TRBV28
J: TRBJ2-7
D: TRBD1
size: once
length: 15

DNA: TGCAGCGTTGAGCACCTACAGGGGAGTGAGCAGTACTTC
CDR3: CSVEHLQGSEQYF
V: TRBV29-1
J: TRBJ2-7
D: TRBD1
size: -
length: 13

DNA: TGTGCCAGTAGTCCCCCGGGACAGCTCTACGAGCAGTACTTC
CDR3: CASSPPGQLYEQYF
V: TRBV19
J: TRBJ2-7
D: TRBD1
size: -
length: 14

DNA: TGCAGCGTTTGGTCAGCGGGTTTTAATGAGCAGTTCTTC
CDR3: CSVWSAGFNEQFF
V: TRBV29-1
J: TRBJ2-1
D: -
size: -
length: 13

DNA: TGTGCCAGCTCCAAGGGGAGGGAGACTAATGAAAAACTGTTTTTT
CDR3: CASSKGRETNEKLFF
V: TRBV13
J: TRBJ1-4
D: -
size: -
length: 15

DNA: TGTGCCAGTTCGGAACAAGACTATGGCTACACCTTC
CDR3: CASSEQDYGYTF
V: TRBV6-5
J: TRBJ1-2
D: -
size: -
length: 12

DNA: TGTGCCAGCAGCGTAGCTGGTCTTGCCGAGCAGTACTTC
CDR3: CASSVAGLAEQYF
V: TRBV9
J: TRBJ2-7
D: -
size: -
length: 13

DNA: TGTGCCAGTAGTATCTTCTCGGGCACAGGGGTGTCTGGCTACACCTTC
CDR3: CASSIFSGTGVSGYTF
V: TRBV19
J: TRBJ1-2
D: TRBD1
size: -
length: 16

DNA: TGTGCCAGCCTGGGGGAGCTCTCCTACGAGCAGTACTTC
CDR3: CASLGELSYEQYF
V: TRBV6-1
J: TRBJ2-7
D: -
size: -
length: 13

DNA: TGTGCCAGTGGGATTGAGACCCAGTACTTC
CDR3: CASGIETQYF
V: TRBV5-8
J: TRBJ2-5
D: -
size: few
length: 10

DNA: TGTGCCAGCCTCGGGGGGGAAAAACTGTTTTTT
CDR3: CASLGGEKLFF
V: TRBV28
J: TRBJ1-4
D: -
size: -
length: 11

DNA: TGTGCCAGCAGCTTAGTGGTAGTACTAAACACTGAAGCTTTCTTT
CDR3: CASSLVVVLNTEAFF
V: TRBV11-3
J: TRBJ1-1
D: -
size: -
length: 15

DNA: TGTGCCACCAGCAGAGATTTTGGGGGCACAGATACGCAGTATTTT
CDR3: CATSRDFGGTDTQYF
V: TRBV15
J: TRBJ2-3
D: -
size: -
length: 15

DNA: TGTGCCAGCAGTTTATCCTGGGGGAGGGGGGAGCTGTTTTTT
CDR3: CASSLSWGRGELFF
V: TRBV27
J: TRBJ2-2
D: -
size: -
length: 14

DNA: TGTGCCAGCAGCTTGTTCGGCCTGGGACTCAGCACAGATACGCAGTATTTT
CDR3: CASSLFGLGLSTDTQYF
V: TRBV5-8
J: TRBJ2-3
D: -
size: -
length: 17

DNA: TGTGCCAGCAGCTTAGACCGACGAGTACAAGAGACCCAGTACTTC
CDR3: CASSLDRRVQETQYF
V: TRBV7-9
J: TRBJ2-5
D: -
size: -
length: 15

DNA: TGTGCCAGTAGTATCGTACTAGCGTCAAACACCGGGGAGCTGTTTTTT
CDR3: CASSIVLASNTGELFF
V: TRBV19
J: TRBJ2-2
D: TRBD2
size: -
length: 16

DNA: TGTGCCAGCAGCTTAGCTGGGACTAGCGGGAGTTTGTACGAGCAGTACTTC
CDR3: CASSLAGTSGSLYEQYF
V: TRBV11-2
J: TRBJ2-7
D: TRBD2
size: -
length: 17

DNA: TGTGCCAGTAATTCAGGATATTCACCCCTCCACTTT
CDR3: CASNSGYSPLHF
V: TRBV2
J: TRBJ1-6
D: -
size: -
length: 12

DNA: TGCAGCGTTACCATTTGGGCCGTAGGCTATGGCTACACCTTC
CDR3: CSVTIWAVGYGYTF
V: TRBV29-1
J: TRBJ1-2
D: -
size: once
length: 14

DNA: TGTGCCAGCAGTGAGGGCAAACAGAGGCCTGACTATGGCTACACCTTC
CDR3: CASSEGKQRPDYGYTF
V: TRBV2
J: TRBJ1-2
D: -
size: -
length: 16

DNA: TGTGCCAGCAGCCAAGTAGCGGGGCAGACAGATACGCAGTATTTT
CDR3: CASSQVAGQTDTQYF
V: TRBV7-3
J: TRBJ2-3
D: TRBD2
size: -
length: 15

DNA: TGTGCCTCGGACCGGGCAGGGGATACGCAGTATTTT
CDR3: CASDRAGDTQYF
V: TRBV30
J: TRBJ2-3
D: -
size: -
length: 12

DNA: TGTGCCAGCAGCTTGGTAGCACAGGGGTTAACACAGCGGGAAACCTTC
CDR3: CASSLVAQGLTQRETF
V: TRBV5-4
J: TRBJ1-2
D: TRBD1
size: -
length: 16

DNA: TGCACCAGCAGCCAGGGGCCAGGGCAAAACACTGAAGCTTTCTTT
CDR3: CTSSQGPGQNTEAFF
V: TRBV1
J: TRBJ1-1
D: -
size: -
length: 15

DNA: TGCGCCAGCAGCCGACTCGGACTAGCGGGGGGCTCAGATACGCAGTATTTT
CDR3: CASSRLGLAGGSDTQYF
V: TRBV5-1
J: TRBJ2-3
D: TRBD2
size: -
length: 17

DNA: TGTGCCAGTAGTCCCCTCGGGACTAGCGGGATTGTTTCCTACGAGCAGTACTTC
CDR3: CASSPLGTSGIVSYEQYF
V: TRBV19
J: TRBJ2-7
D: TRBD2
size: few
length: 18

DNA: TGTGCCAGCAGCGCTTCGCCGGGGGGCTCAAACATTCAGTACTTC
CDR3: CASSASPGGSNIQYF
V: TRBV9
J: TRBJ2-4
D: -
size: -
length: 15

DNA: TGCAGCGTTGAAGGGGTCGCGGGCGCTGAAGCTTTCTTT
CDR3: CSVEGVAGAEAFF
V: TRBV29-1
J: TRBJ1-1
D: -
size: -
length: 13

DNA: TGTGCCAGCAGTCCAGCAGGGGCGCGTCCTACCCTCGAGCAGTACTTC
CDR3: CASSPAGARPTLEQYF
V: TRBV28
J: TRBJ2-7
D: -
size: -
length: 16

DNA: TGTGCCAGCAGCGTCTCCAACTTCAAAGGGAGTACCTTTAACACTGAAGCTTTCTTT
CDR3: CASSVSNFKGSTFNTEAFF
V: TRBV9
J: TRBJ1-1
D: -
size: -
length: 19

DNA: TGTGCCAGCAGCGAGGGGGCGGGGGGCACGGTATACGAGCAGTACTTC
CDR3: CASSEGAGGTVYEQYF
V: TRBV9
J: TRBJ2-7
D: -
size: -
length: 16

DNA: TGTGCCAGCAGCTTAAGGGTTCGGCTAGCGGGAGTCAATGAGCAGTTCTTC
CDR3: CASSLRVRLAGVNEQFF
V: TRBV7-8
J: TRBJ2-1
D: TRBD2
size: few
length: 17